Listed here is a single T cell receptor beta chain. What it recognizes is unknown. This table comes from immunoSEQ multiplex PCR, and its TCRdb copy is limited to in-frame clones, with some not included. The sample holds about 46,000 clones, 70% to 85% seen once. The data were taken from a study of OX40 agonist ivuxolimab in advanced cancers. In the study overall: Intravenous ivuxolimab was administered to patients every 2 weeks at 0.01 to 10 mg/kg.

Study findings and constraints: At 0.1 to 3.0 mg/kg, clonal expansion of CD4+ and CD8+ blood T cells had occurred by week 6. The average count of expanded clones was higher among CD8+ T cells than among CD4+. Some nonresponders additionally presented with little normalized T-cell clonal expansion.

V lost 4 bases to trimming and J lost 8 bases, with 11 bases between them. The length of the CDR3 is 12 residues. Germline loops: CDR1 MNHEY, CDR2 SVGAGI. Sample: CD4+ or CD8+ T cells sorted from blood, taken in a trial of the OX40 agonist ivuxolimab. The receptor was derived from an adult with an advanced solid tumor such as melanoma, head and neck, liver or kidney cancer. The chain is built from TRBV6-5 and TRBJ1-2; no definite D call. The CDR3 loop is CASSSEFGGYTF. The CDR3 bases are TGTGCCAGCAGTTCAGAGTTCGGGGGCTACACCTTC.